The rows below give T cell receptor beta chains drawn from one sample of a study of T-cell memory formation after mild COVID-19. TCRdb ran MiXCR on the 5' RACE reads and lists one entry per CDR3 protein. The table lists around 310,000 distinct CDR3 sequences, 15% to 20% of them singletons. Source material: PBMCs or a T cell subset sorted from them (not recorded which). The receptors here all came from a man younger than 35 who had mild COVID-19 (a few samples of this study predate the infection). Cell type and time point are not known. CDR3s include the opening cysteine and the closing phenylalanine or tryptophan. Each record gives: J gene, V gene, CDR3 protein.

j_gene: TRBJ1-6; v_gene: TRBV20-1; CDR3aa: CSARVQQGVGSPLHF
j_gene: TRBJ1-3; v_gene: TRBV19; CDR3aa: CASSIDGQAGSGNTIYF
j_gene: TRBJ2-1; v_gene: TRBV5-4; CDR3aa: CASSSKSGGVYNEQFF
j_gene: TRBJ2-2; v_gene: TRBV4-3; CDR3aa: CASSHGGGAAGELFF
j_gene: TRBJ1-2; v_gene: TRBV23-1; CDR3aa: CASSPGDGTGANYGYTF
j_gene: TRBJ1-2; v_gene: TRBV5-1; CDR3aa: CASSLGQGPNYGYTF
j_gene: TRBJ2-3; v_gene: TRBV5-1; CDR3aa: CASSSPGGTITDTQYF
j_gene: TRBJ1-1; v_gene: TRBV7-2; CDR3aa: CASSLSRGLNEAFF
j_gene: TRBJ1-4; v_gene: TRBV4-3; CDR3aa: CASSQDRSGGDEKLFF
j_gene: TRBJ2-1; v_gene: TRBV7-9; CDR3aa: CASSQGQVYNEQFF
j_gene: TRBJ1-1; v_gene: TRBV6-2/TRBV6-3; CDR3aa: CASNDMGWAFF
j_gene: TRBJ1-1; v_gene: TRBV27; CDR3aa: CASSISTGEHTEAFF
j_gene: TRBJ2-2; v_gene: TRBV5-1; CDR3aa: CASSLGQLKTGELFF
j_gene: TRBJ2-1; v_gene: TRBV13; CDR3aa: CASSFFRGLVSYNEQFF
j_gene: TRBJ1-2; v_gene: TRBV10-3; CDR3aa: CAISAEGNYGYTF
j_gene: TRBJ2-3; v_gene: TRBV4-1; CDR3aa: CASSQVRDKRTDTQYF
j_gene: TRBJ2-3; v_gene: TRBV6-6; CDR3aa: CASSPNGQGTDTQYF
j_gene: TRBJ2-1; v_gene: TRBV4-1; CDR3aa: CASSQDASYEQFF
j_gene: TRBJ2-1; v_gene: TRBV5-1; CDR3aa: CASSSDSPSYNEQFF
j_gene: TRBJ2-7; v_gene: TRBV19; CDR3aa: CASRDSGAGLNYEQYF
j_gene: TRBJ1-4; v_gene: TRBV4-1; CDR3aa: CASSQVQSGGEKLFF
j_gene: TRBJ1-4; v_gene: TRBV4-3; CDR3aa: CASSQVGGGFQELFF
j_gene: TRBJ2-6; v_gene: TRBV6-2/TRBV6-3; CDR3aa: CASSSPPDSIFSGANVLTF
j_gene: TRBJ2-1; v_gene: TRBV9; CDR3aa: CASSVKGGSYNEQFF
j_gene: TRBJ2-1; v_gene: TRBV7-3; CDR3aa: CASSLVRTSGSNEQFF
j_gene: TRBJ2-5; v_gene: TRBV6-2/TRBV6-3; CDR3aa: CASSWVAGTQETQYF
j_gene: TRBJ2-1; v_gene: TRBV5-1; CDR3aa: CASSWGTGGNEQFF
j_gene: TRBJ2-1; v_gene: TRBV28; CDR3aa: CASILRGSINEQFF
j_gene: TRBJ2-1; v_gene: TRBV18; CDR3aa: CASSALPGANNEQFF
j_gene: TRBJ1-4; v_gene: TRBV15; CDR3aa: CATSTDTARKLFF